What follows are 21 T cell receptor beta chains derived from one specimen sequenced in a study of shared clonotypes between healthy human individuals (dated by TCRdb to between 2020 and 2021). Library preparation used the immunoSEQ multiplex PCR assay. TCRdb took this table from immuneACCESS and kept in-frame rearrangements with V and J called. Such tables lack part of the clones; where checked against another copy, unresolved V genes explain under half of the gap, and the rest is unexplained. In this sample the table shows just over 2,000,000 clones, approximately 94% of which occur a single time. The leading ten clones occupy around 1.1% of the sample. CD8 naive samples consisted of CD45RO-negative cells that were positively selected for CCR7, yielding a CD45RA+CCR7+ population without TemRA cells. Sequenced: naive CD8+ T cells sorted from blood. Interpreted using the paper, the cell subset or site label stands for: CD45RA+CCR7+. The receptor set was obtained from a man aged 18-30 years in good health.

J is TRBJ1-2 and V is TRBV5-1, with 11 positions matching TRBD1. Germline V gene data show CDR1 as SGHRS and CDR2 as YFSETQ. J lost 1 base, V lost 0 bases, and 5 bases had no gene match. The CDR3 is 17 residues long. The DNA of the CDR3 is TGCGCCAGCAGCTTGGGCGGACAGGGGGCAATTAACTATGGCTACACCTTC. Protein product: CASSLGGQGAINYGYTF. Supplemented by reference TRBV5-1 and TRBJ1-2, the full variable domain reads KAGVTQTPRYLIKTRGQQVTLSCSPISGHRSVSWYQQTPGQGLQFLFEYFSETQRNKGNFPGRFSGRQFSNSRSEMNVSTLELGDSALYLCASSLGGQGAINYGYTFGSGTRLTVV.

This sequence joins TRBV19 and TRBJ1-5; maybe TRBD1 (5 bases). The CDR3 contains 15 residues. Deletions cut 6 bases from V and 2 bases from J, with 14 bases between. From germline, CDR1 is LNHDA and CDR2 SQIVND (reference sequence). The CDR3 DNA reads as TGTGCCAGTAGCCCCATGCGGGGGGGCAATCAGCCCCAGCATTTT. Translation gives CASSPMRGGNQPQHF.

The J gene is TRBJ1-1, the V gene TRBV5-1; D perhaps matches TRBD1 (5 bases). CDR1 is SGHRS, CDR2 YFSETQ, per germline. CDR3 length: 17 amino acids. V was shortened by 4 bases and J by 3 bases, with 22 bases between the two germline ends. The CDR3 sequence is CASSALSLRDGYTEAFF. The CDR3 bases are TGCGCCAGCAGCGCGCTATCACTCCGGGACGGATACACTGAAGCTTTCTTT.

The chain recombines TRBV19 with TRBJ1-2, with 7 bases identical to TRBD1. The CDR3 has 15 amino acids. The germline gives CDR1 LNHDA, CDR2 SQIVND (reference sequence). V was pared by 4 bases and J by 5 bases, with 10 bases of the junction left unmatched. The DNA of the CDR3 is TGTGCCAGTAGTAGAGAACGGGACAGCATATATGGCTACACCTTC. Translation: CASSRERDSIYGYTF.

This chain uses TRBV6-1 with TRBJ1-2, with D tentatively TRBD1 (5 bases). This CDR3 region has 12 residues. V was pared by 9 bases and J by 7 bases, with 15 bases between. Germline V gives CDR1 MNHNS, CDR2 SASEGT. CDR3 nucleotides: TGTGCCAGGGAAGGGACCGTACTTGGCTACACCTTC. Protein: CAREGTVLGYTF.

This rearrangement joins TRBV28 to TRBJ2-6; D could derive from TRBD1 or TRBD2 (5 bases each). CDR3 size: 13 residues. Germline CDR1 and CDR2: MDHEN and SYDVKM. V was pared by 3 bases and J by 6 bases, with 6 bases between. CDR3 amino acids: CASSLGEANVLTF. The DNA of the CDR3 is TGTGCCAGCAGTTTGGGGGAGGCCAACGTCCTGACTTTC.

In its sample, this clone was seen once. The chain employs TRBV7-9 and TRBJ1-2; D might be TRBD1 (5 bases). Germline values: CDR1 SEHNR, CDR2 FQNEAQ (reference sequence). The CDR3 is made up of 16 amino acids. V was shortened by 10 bases and J by 4 bases, with 25 bases between the two germline ends. The CDR3 region has the DNA TGTGCCACCTTACACCCGGGGGACCCTGGGGGCTATGGCTACACCTTC. Its translation is CATLHPGDPGGYGYTF.

The V gene is TRBV29-1, the J gene TRBJ2-7; TRBD1 matches 7 bases. The ends lost 7 bases at V and 3 bases at J; junction bases unmatched: 9. The germline V gene encodes CDR1 SQVTM and CDR2 ANQGSEA. The CDR3 is 13 amino acids. In DNA, the CDR3 is TGCAGCGCCGAGACAGGGAGAAGCTACGAGCAGTACTTC. Residues: CSAETGRSYEQYF.

The CDR3 reads CASSLGVWDSGNTIYF. The CDR3, as DNA: TGTGCCAGCAGTTTAGGCGTATGGGACAGTGGAAACACCATATATTTT. The chain joins TRBV27 to TRBJ1-3; 7 bases are shared with TRBD1. V lost 2 bases, J lost 3 bases, and 7 bases stayed unmatched. Germline values: CDR1 MNHEY, CDR2 SMNVEV (reference sequence). The length of the CDR3 is 16 residues.

The sample holds one count of this clone. The V and J genes are TRBV5-6 and TRBJ2-1, with 7 bases identical to TRBD2. This CDR3 region has 14 residues. Germline V gene data show CDR1 as SGHDT and CDR2 as YYEEEE. V dropped 2 bases and J dropped 9; count of bases not matched to a gene: 8. The CDR3 bases are TGTGCCAGCAGCTTTGAGGGAGGGCCCGTTGAGCAGTTCTTC. Its translation: CASSFEGGPVEQFF.

The rearrangement joins TRBV10-3 to TRBJ2-7; no firm D call. CDR3 length equals 12 residues. Per germline, CDR1 ENHRY and CDR2 SYGVKD. V lost 8 bases to trimming and J lost 5 bases, with 13 bases between them. The CDR3 DNA sequence: TGTGCCATCCGTTCATCGCAAGACGAGCAGTACTTC. Its protein product is CAIRSSQDEQYF.

The rearrangement links TRBV2 to TRBJ1-6; 9 positions match TRBD1. V was pared by 8 bases and J by 7 bases, with 3 bases of the junction left unmatched. The CDR3 spans 13 residues. The V gene's germline CDR1 is SNHLY and CDR2 FYNNEI. CDR3 nucleotides: TGTGCCAGCGCCGGGACAGGGAATTCACCCCTCCACTTT. Amino acid sequence: CASAGTGNSPLHF.

This clone was seen a single time. This sequence joins TRBV6-5 and TRBJ1-1; tentatively, D is TRBD1 (6 bases). This CDR3 comprises 14 residues. V lost 5 bases to trimming and J lost 3 bases, with 13 bases between them. Per the germline V gene, CDR1 is MNHEY and CDR2 is SVGAGI. CDR3 region: CASSHDGQYTEAFF. The CDR3 DNA reads as TGTGCCAGCAGTCACGACGGACAGTACACTGAAGCTTTCTTT.

The J gene is TRBJ2-7, the V gene TRBV5-6; either TRBD1 or TRBD2 may fit D (5 bases each). This CDR3 has 16 amino acids. Germline V gene lookup returns CDR1 SGHDT and CDR2 YYEEEE. V gave up 1 base and J gave up 2 bases, with 16 bases separating them. The CDR3 is CASSLPSIGTPYEQYF. CDR3 bases: TGTGCCAGCAGCTTGCCCAGCATCGGGACGCCCTACGAGCAGTACTTC.

The chain uses TRBV7-9 and TRBJ1-3, with no clear D. Germline lookup yields CDR1 SEHNR and CDR2 FQNEAQ (reference sequence). The CDR3 is 14 residues long. V was cut by 5 bases and J by 0 bases, with 8 bases left in between. CDR3 in DNA: TGTGCCAGCAGCGACCTGGGCTCTGGAAACACCATATATTTT. Amino acids: CASSDLGSGNTIYF.

The chain has TRBV4-1 and TRBJ1-1, with D maybe TRBD1 (6 bases). Between the trimmed V and J ends, which lost 1 base and 0 bases, there was a span of 12 bases. Germline loops: CDR1 MGHRA, CDR2 YSYEKL. This CDR3 has 16 residues. The CDR3 sequence is CASSQGGLGLNTEAFF. CDR3 DNA: TGCGCCAGCAGCCAAGGGGGGCTGGGGTTGAACACTGAAGCTTTCTTT.

The CDR3 bases are TGTGCCAGCAGCCAAGACGTGGCCTACGAGCAGTACTTC. Translating it yields CASSQDVAYEQYF. The genes are TRBV5-5 and TRBJ2-7; unclear D gene. The CDR3 has 13 residues. V lost 4 bases and J lost 2, with 10 bases in between. Germline V gives CDR1 SGHKS, CDR2 YYEKEE (reference sequence).

J is TRBJ2-7 and V is TRBV7-9, with D tentatively TRBD1 (6 bases). V was cut by 10 bases and J by 5 bases, with 18 bases left in between. This CDR3 is 13 amino acids long. Germline values: CDR1 SEHNR, CDR2 FQNEAQ (reference sequence). The CDR3 reads CATLPRQANEQYF. The CDR3 DNA sequence: TGTGCCACCCTTCCGCGACAGGCTAACGAGCAGTACTTC.

The rearrangement uses TRBV7-6 and TRBJ1-4; D might be TRBD1 (5 bases). Germline V CDR1 and CDR2: SGHVS, FNYEAQ. Trimming shortened V by 7 bases and J by 6 bases, and 15 bases separated the two germline ends. This CDR3 contains 14 residues. The CDR3 loop is CASTPDRGDEKLFF. DNA for the CDR3: TGTGCCAGCACCCCCGATAGGGGAGATGAAAAACTGTTTTTT.

The CDR3 is CASTGSGPNYEQYF. In nucleotides, the CDR3 is TGTGCCAGCACAGGAAGTGGACCCAACTACGAGCAGTACTTC. V usage is TRBV13 and J usage is TRBJ2-7, with unresolved D. V was trimmed by 7 bases and J by 3 bases, leaving 16 bases between them. The length of the CDR3 is 14 residues. Germline CDR1 PRHDT, CDR2 FYEKMQ (reference sequence).

Concerning this clone: Other DNA sequences within the sample encode an identical CDR3. The V gene is TRBV4-2, the J gene TRBJ2-5; D is undetermined. Trimming removed 0 bases at V and 0 bases at J, with 5 bases between. The germline CDR1 and CDR2 sequences are LGHNA and YNFKEQ. This CDR3 spans 14 amino acids. The DNA of the CDR3 is TGTGCCAGCAGCCAAGAGGGGAACCAAGAGACCCAGTACTTC. It codes for CASSQEGNQETQYF.